This record looks at one TCR beta chain sequence and its context. The sample originates from a study of T-cell memory formation after mild COVID-19. TCRdb passed the 5' RACE reads through MiXCR, listing each CDR3 protein once. The sample lists some 600,000 distinct CDR3 sequences; roughly a sixth were seen once. Trimming removed 1 base at V and 11 bases at J, with 21 bases between. This CDR3 contains 14 residues. Germline V gene data show CDR1 as GTSNPN and CDR2 as SVGIG (reference sequence). What was sequenced was PBMCs or a T cell subset sorted from them (not recorded which). This TCR was sampled from an adult woman who had mild COVID-19 (a few samples of this study predate the infection). Cell type and time point are not known. The chain combines TRBV30 with TRBJ2-7; either TRBD1 or TRBD2 may fit D (6 bases each). The DNA of the CDR3 is TGTGCCTGGAGTGGGGGGCAGGGAGGTCGCGTGAAGTACTTC. This gives the protein CAWSGGQGGRVKYF.